Listed here are 21 T cell receptor beta chains from one sample, sequenced in a study of graft-versus-host responses after intestinal transplantation. Produced via immunoSEQ multiplex PCR; TCRdb's table is partial and in-frame only. The sample records around 50,000 clones, around 90% being singletons. The starting material was PBMCs, obtained 26 days after transplant. These receptors were collected from a human patient who received an intestinal transplant, so some T cells may come from the graft donor.

The V gene is TRBV19, the J gene TRBJ1-5, with 8 bases fitting TRBD1. Germline V gene lookup returns CDR1 LNHDA and CDR2 SQIVND (reference sequence). The length of the CDR3 is 14 residues. V was pared by 5 bases and J by 7 bases, with 7 bases of the junction left unmatched. Written as DNA, the CDR3 is TGTGCCAGTAGTCCCGACAGGGGCGGACAGCCCCAGCATTTT. This translates into CASSPDRGGQPQHF. Looking up the rest from reference TRBV19 and TRBJ1-5 gives the full variable domain: DGGITQSPKYLFRKEGQNVTLSCEQNLNHDAMYWYRQDPGQGLRLIYYSQIVNDFQKGDIAEGYSVSREKKESFPLTVTSAQKNPTAFYLCASSPDRGGQPQHFGDGTRLSIL.

The rearrangement uses TRBV28 and TRBJ1-3, with 7 bases lining up with TRBD1. Germline CDR1 reads MDHEN; CDR2 reads SYDVKM. With 3 bases clipped from V and 2 bases from J, the junction kept 7 bases outside the gene matches. The CDR3 is 16 amino acids. The CDR3 sequence is CASSLRQGVAGNTIYF. The CDR3 region has the DNA TGTGCCAGCAGTTTGAGACAGGGCGTTGCTGGAAACACCATATATTTT.

V usage is TRBV7-2 and J usage is TRBJ1-1; weak D call: TRBD1 (5 bases). The CDR3 totals 16 residues. Germline V gene lookup returns CDR1 SGHTA and CDR2 FQGNSA. V was trimmed by 5 bases and J by 0 bases, leaving 16 bases between them. CDR3 DNA sequence: TGTGCCAGCAGCCTACCCATGGACACACTGAACACTGAAGCTTTCTTT. The encoded protein is CASSLPMDTLNTEAFF.

The V call is TRBV5-8, the J call TRBJ2-7; 8 bases map to TRBD1. This CDR3 has 11 residues. Germline trimming cut 5 bases from V and 5 bases from J; bases unmatched to any gene: 0. The V gene's germline CDR1 is SGHTS and CDR2 YDEGEE. CDR3 bases: TGTGCCAGCAGGGGACAGGACGAGCAGTACTTC. Translated, it gives CASRGQDEQYF.

This clone was counted once. As DNA, the CDR3 is TGTGCCAGCAGCTTAGGCCAGGGCAATGAGCAGTTCTTC. Its protein product is CASSLGQGNEQFF. The chain is built from TRBV5-4 and TRBJ2-1; maybe TRBD1 (5 bases). The V gene's germline CDR1 is SGHNT and CDR2 YYREEE (reference sequence). The CDR3 runs 13 residues. V was pared by 2 bases and J by 6 bases, with 9 bases between.

The chain is built from TRBV19 and TRBJ2-3; 8 bases align to TRBD1. CDR3 length: 15 amino acids. V was pared by 3 bases and J by 4 bases, with 6 bases of the junction left unmatched. CDR1 LNHDA and CDR2 SQIVND come from the germline V gene (reference sequence). The CDR3 here is CASSIGTGGADTQYF. In DNA, the CDR3 is TGTGCCAGTAGTATCGGGACAGGTGGAGCAGATACGCAGTATTTT.

The chain uses TRBV20-1 and TRBJ2-2; D unclear. The CDR3 runs 9 residues. The V and J ends lost 7 bases and 8 bases respectively, with 5 bases between them. Germline assignment: CDR1 DFQATT and CDR2 SNEGSKA (reference sequence). In DNA, the CDR3 is TGCAGTGTCCTGGGGGAGCTGTTTTTT. Protein sequence: CSVLGELFF.

The rearrangement uses TRBV7-8 and TRBJ1-5, with D perhaps matching TRBD1 (6 bases). Between the trimmed V and J ends, which lost 1 base and 4 bases, there was a span of 8 bases. The CDR3 covers 14 residues. Germline V gene sequence: CDR1 SGHVS, CDR2 FQNEAQ. The DNA for the CDR3 is TGTGCCAGCAGCTTAGTGGACAGTAATCAGCCCCAGCATTTT. The encoded protein is CASSLVDSNQPQHF.

The chain employs TRBV10-3 and TRBJ2-5, with TRBD2 matching over 16 bases. Germline V gene lookup returns CDR1 ENHRY and CDR2 SYGVKD. The CDR3 extends over 18 amino acids. The junction had 11 bases not matched to a gene; V was cut back by 8 bases and J by 2 bases. The CDR3 spells CAIGPAGLAGGPQETQYF. The CDR3 bases are TGTGCCATCGGTCCCGCGGGACTAGCGGGAGGGCCTCAAGAGACCCAGTACTTC.

This chain connects TRBV30 to TRBJ2-7, with D maybe TRBD1 (6 bases). This CDR3 is built from 14 residues. Germline CDR1 and CDR2: GTSNPN and SVGIG (reference sequence). The germline V and J ends were trimmed by 0 bases and 2 bases, with 11 bases remaining between them. The CDR3 coding sequence is TGTGCCTGGAGTGTATGGGACACTCCCTACGAGCAGTACTTC. Its protein product is CAWSVWDTPYEQYF. The entire variable domain, with the rest obtained from reference TRBV30 and TRBJ2-7, is as follows: SQTIHQWPATLVQPVGSPLSLECTVEGTSNPNLYWYRQAAGRGLQLLFYSVGIGQISSEVPQNLSASRPQDRQFILSSKKLLLSDSGFYLCAWSVWDTPYEQYFGPGTRLTVT.

The gene calls are TRBV2 and TRBJ2-1; 8 positions agree with TRBD2. CDR1 SNHLY and CDR2 FYNNEI come from the germline V gene. With V trimmed by 1 base and J by 8 bases, 4 bases remained unmatched. This CDR3 has 14 residues. In DNA, the CDR3 is TGTGCCAGCAGTGAAGGGACTAGCTCCCATGAGCAGTTCTTC. Translating it yields CASSEGTSSHEQFF.

The rearrangement joins TRBV9 to TRBJ2-5, with 7 bases fitting TRBD1. The CDR3 has 14 residues. CDR1 is SGDLS, CDR2 YYNGEE, per germline. V lost 3 bases, J lost 1 base, and 3 bases stayed unmatched. CDR3 coding DNA: TGTGCCAGCAGCGCGTGGGACAGCCAAGAGACCCAGTACTTC. Translating it yields CASSAWDSQETQYF.

The rearrangement links TRBV19 to TRBJ2-5; D gene ambiguous. Looked up from germline, CDR1 is LNHDA and CDR2 is SQIVND (reference sequence). Trimming removed 9 bases at V and 1 base at J, with 12 bases between. There are 13 residues in the CDR3. CDR3 DNA sequence: TGTGCCAGCCTAGACCGAGCCCAAGAGACCCAGTACTTC. Protein: CASLDRAQETQYF.

Regarding this clone: An end of the junction differs from the germline gene, which may be a read error. J is TRBJ2-1 and V is TRBV7-7, with 7 bases identical to TRBD2. In germline, CDR1 is SSHAT, CDR2 FNYEAQ (reference sequence). This CDR3 has 14 amino acids. In nucleotides, the CDR3 is TGTGCTAGCAGCCCTAGCGGATCCTACAATGAGCAGTTCTTC. Protein product: CASSPSGSYNEQFF.

This chain joins TRBV28 and TRBJ1-5; no clear D. CDR3 size: 14 residues. V dropped 5 bases and J dropped 4 bases, with 12 bases sitting between them. Germline V CDR1 and CDR2: MDHEN, SYDVKM. CDR3 in amino acids: CASSPTGFNQPQHF. The CDR3 DNA follows: TGTGCCAGCAGTCCCACCGGGTTTAATCAGCCCCAGCATTTT.

The gene calls are TRBV18 and TRBJ2-7, with 7 bases aligning to TRBD1. The germline V gene encodes CDR1 KGHSH and CDR2 LQKENI. The CDR3 sequence is 17 residues long. Trimming took 0 bases from V and 3 from J; bases not matched to a gene: 11. The CDR3, as DNA: TGTGCCAGCTCACCACCCTGGGGACAGCTCCTAAGCTACGAGCAGTACTTC. Encoded protein: CASSPPWGQLLSYEQYF.

V gene TRBV28 combines with J gene TRBJ1-2; the match to TRBD1 covers 8 bases. J gave up 1 base and V 5 bases, and 6 bases lay outside the gene matches. Germline lookup yields CDR1 MDHEN and CDR2 SYDVKM. This CDR3 has 15 residues. The CDR3 nucleotides read TGTGCCAGCAGTACAGGACAGGGACTTAACTATGGCTACACCTTC. Translating gives CASSTGQGLNYGYTF.

V usage is TRBV28 and J usage is TRBJ2-1; 13 bases agree with TRBD2. The J segment lost 8 bases and the V segment lost 5 bases, leaving 6 bases of the junction unmatched. This CDR3 comprises 15 residues. Looked up from germline, CDR1 is MDHEN and CDR2 is SYDVKM. CDR3 DNA sequence: TGTGCCAGCAGTCAACTAGCGGGAGGGAGGGATGAGCAGTTCTTC. Translating gives CASSQLAGGRDEQFF.

The chain couples TRBV4-1 to TRBJ2-1; 8 bases match TRBD1. Germline CDR1 and CDR2: MGHRA and YSYEKL. The junction had 6 bases not matched to a gene; V was cut back by 4 bases and J by 4 bases. CDR3 length: 15 amino acids. CDR3 protein: CASSLGQGEYNEQFF. CDR3 DNA sequence: TGCGCCAGCAGCCTCGGACAGGGAGAGTACAATGAGCAGTTCTTC.

The V and J genes are TRBV4-1 and TRBJ1-1, with D hard to call. The CDR3 length is 15 residues. Trimming removed 1 base from V and 1 base from J, with 10 bases in between. Germline V gene sequence: CDR1 MGHRA, CDR2 YSYEKL. DNA for the CDR3: TGCGCCAGCAGCCAAGCTACCTCCGGGAACACTGAAGCTTTCTTT. Translation gives CASSQATSGNTEAFF.

The chain joins TRBV5-4 to TRBJ2-7, with TRBD1 matching 9 bases. The CDR3 extends over 15 amino acids. The ends lost 2 bases at V and 0 bases at J; junction bases unmatched: 3. In germline, CDR1 is SGHNT, CDR2 YYREEE (reference sequence). In nucleotides, the CDR3 is TGTGCCAGCAGCTTAGGACAGGGGACCTCCTACGAGCAGTACTTC. Protein sequence: CASSLGQGTSYEQYF.